This T cell receptor (beta chain) was recorded in a study of CXCR3-negative and CXCR3-positive naive CD8 T cells. Study-wide results and caveats: A higher hydrophobicity marked the TRB CDR3s of CXCR3-positive naive cells versus CXCR3-negative naive cells. Surface CD5 looked about the same in the naive subsets, so the authors worked out TCR strength from TRB CDR3 properties.

It was by 5' RACE with UMI labels that the TRB cDNA libraries were prepared. TCRdb reprocessed the 5' RACE reads, keeping one entry per CDR3 protein, no DNA. This sample's table has tens of thousands of distinct CDR3 sequences. Notes on this clonotype: Its antigen is unknown.

This TCR derives from a human donor in good health. Some clones in this sample may be carry-over from other donors' samples. Specimen: naive CXCR3+ CD8+ T cells from blood. Subset meaning: CD45RO-CCR7+CD27+CD95- naive CD8+ T cells expressing CXCR3 (TNR3+).

The CDR3 region is CASGPLRVGGGELFF. This chain connects TRBV28 to TRBJ2-2; TCRdb's D gene call, TRBD1, goes unchecked for lack of DNA. The CDR3 length is 15 residues. From germline, CDR1 is MDHEN and CDR2 SYDVKM.